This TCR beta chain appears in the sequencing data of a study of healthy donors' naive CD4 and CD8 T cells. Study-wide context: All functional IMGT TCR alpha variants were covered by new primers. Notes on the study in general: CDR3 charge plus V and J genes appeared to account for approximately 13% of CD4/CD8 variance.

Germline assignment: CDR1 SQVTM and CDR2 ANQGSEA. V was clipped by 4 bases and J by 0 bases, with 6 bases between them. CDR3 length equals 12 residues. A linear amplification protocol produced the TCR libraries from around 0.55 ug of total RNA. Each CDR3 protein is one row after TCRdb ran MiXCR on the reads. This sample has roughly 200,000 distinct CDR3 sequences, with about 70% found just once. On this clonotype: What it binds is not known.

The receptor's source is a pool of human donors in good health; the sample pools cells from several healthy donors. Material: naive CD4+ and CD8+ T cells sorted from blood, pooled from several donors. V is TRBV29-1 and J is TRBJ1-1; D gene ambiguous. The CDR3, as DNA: TGCAGCGTTGGACGGCTGAACACTGAAGCTTTCTTT. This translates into CSVGRLNTEAFF. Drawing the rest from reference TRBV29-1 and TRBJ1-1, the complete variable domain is SAVISQKPSRDICQRGTSLTIQCQVDSQVTMMFWYRQQPGQSLTLIATANQGSEATYESGFVIDKFPISRPNLTFSTLTVSNMSPEDSSIYLCSVGRLNTEAFFGQGTRLTVV.